This T cell receptor beta chain comes out of a study of shared clonotypes between healthy human individuals (dated by TCRdb to between 2020 and 2021). As for the study more broadly: A few men and a couple of women, aged 18 to 49 years, made up the cohort. To increase sequencing depth and limit assay-specific biases, different laboratories used diverse techniques to prepare libraries and sequence TCR repertoires. Leukapheresis yielded between about 0.85 and 10 billion PBMCs per donor. The study deeply sequenced blood TCR repertoires of five healthy adults to estimate repertoire size and the extent of clonotype sharing between individuals. For each donor, CD4 naive and CD4 memory were each given three plates, CD8 naive was given two plates, and CD8 memory was given one plate. The investigation overall reported the following: Approximately 4.8% of naive CD4, 3.5% of naive CD8, around 2.3% of memory CD4, and 0.4% of memory CD8 clonotypes were shared across a handful of donors. Based on pairwise subsampling, the degree of clonotype sharing among donors was expected to be affected by sequencing depth. Larger estimated clonotype richness was generally found for naive subsets than for memory subsets. Sampling was restricted to blood, and TCR repertoires in tissues likely differ from the TCR repertoires found in blood. The genetic and exposure-history diversity represented was limited by the small number of donors. Incomplete sequencing was indicated by rarefaction of sorted-subset datasets, despite the large sequencing depth. Higher generation probabilities were observed for clonotypes shared by all four sorted-subset donors than for non-shared clonotypes.

About this clone: Which antigen it targets is not known. It has no much larger one-base neighbor in the sample; base qualities were not kept.

TCR CDR3 regions were amplified from genomic DNA by multiplex PCR using the deep immunoSEQ assay. For each cell subset, the extracted genomic DNA was distributed evenly across all wells of several immunoSEQ 96-well plates, and each plate served as one replicate. Each replicate PCR for sorted subsets received around 200 ng genomic DNA, equal to tens of thousands of T cell genomes. Purified libraries were measured with a Qubit 3.0 fluorometer, size-checked on a Bioanalyzer 2100, and measured again with the KAPA Library Quantification kit. Every immunoSEQ 96-well plate was sequenced on a separate single-read 150-cycle Illumina NextSeq 550 flow cell. The original pipeline was this. Because the immunoSEQ output included only junctional sequences and no quality scores, the filtering could not be the same as the filtering used for full-length reads. Sequences were annotated with PyIR, a Python wrapper for IgBLAST v1.9, using IMGT germline references to assign V/J genes and CDR3. Reads were filtered out if the reads had weak V/J assignments (E-value above 1e-6), no CDR3, stop codons, out-of-frame junctions, or ambiguous translated residues. A V3J clonotype was defined by an identical inferred V gene, J gene, and CDR3 amino acid sequence. Percentage overlap between repertoires was calculated by dividing the number of shared unique clonotypes by the size of the smaller repertoire. Repertoire richness was assessed with RTK rarefaction, the Chao1 estimator, and Recon v2.1 estimates of unobserved clonotypes. Generation probabilities were computed with OLGA for all TCRbeta clonotypes obtained by the gDNA method from several donors. In its TCRdb copy, this immuneACCESS table keeps in-frame sequences only and misses some clones. Where compared with another copy, unresolved V genes explain less than half of these, and the others have no known cause. V, J and clone size were drawn from that table, and D and trimming were deduced from the DNA. Within this sample are roughly 2 million clones, with over 85% of them counted one time only. The ten largest clones add up to under 0.15% of the sample.

V is trimmed back by 4 bases and J by 2 bases, and the junction contains 10 bases that no gene match accounts for. CDR3 length: 16 amino acids, cysteine to phenylalanine. Only CDR3 DNA is held: 48 bases, read in frame from base 1. The CDR1 and CDR2 encoded by the germline V gene (reference sequence) are GTSNPN and SVGIG. The donors were healthy, HIV-negative adults with no recently reported acute infections or vaccinations. Only Caucasian adults living in Nashville, Tennessee, USA were represented among the donors. Magnetic negative selection was used to enrich CD4+ T cells, after which naive cells were positively selected on CD45RA and the negative fraction became the memory subset. After blood collection by leukapheresis, PBMCs were isolated using Ficoll-Histopaque density gradient centrifugation and then cryopreserved in the vapor phase of liquid nitrogen. Purity and quantity of every magnetically sorted T cell population were checked by analytical flow cytometry. Genomic DNA was isolated from each sorted fraction and quantified by UV absorbance on a Nanodrop 2000c.

Sequenced material: naive CD4+ T cells sorted from blood. Taken with the paper, the label for cell subset or site translates to: CD45RA+ positively selected. The source is a man between 18 and 29 years old in good health. The chain is encoded by TRBV30 joined to TRBJ1-4, with 7 central nucleotides matching TRBD1. The CDR3 loop reads CAWNTGVKGTNEKLFF. The nucleotides read TGTGCCTGGAATACAGGGGTAAAAGGGACTAATGAAAAACTGTTTTTT.